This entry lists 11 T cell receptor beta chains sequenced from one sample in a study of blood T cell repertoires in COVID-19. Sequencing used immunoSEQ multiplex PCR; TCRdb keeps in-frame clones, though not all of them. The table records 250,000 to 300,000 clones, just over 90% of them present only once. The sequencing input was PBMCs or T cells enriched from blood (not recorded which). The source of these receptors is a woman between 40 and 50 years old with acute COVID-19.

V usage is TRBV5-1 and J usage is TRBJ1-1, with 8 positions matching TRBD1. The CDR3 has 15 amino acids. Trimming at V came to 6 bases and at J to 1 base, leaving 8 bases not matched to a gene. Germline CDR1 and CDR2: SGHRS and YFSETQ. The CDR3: CASTLLGTGNTEAFF. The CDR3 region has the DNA TGCGCCAGCACACTTTTGGGGACAGGGAACACTGAAGCTTTCTTT.

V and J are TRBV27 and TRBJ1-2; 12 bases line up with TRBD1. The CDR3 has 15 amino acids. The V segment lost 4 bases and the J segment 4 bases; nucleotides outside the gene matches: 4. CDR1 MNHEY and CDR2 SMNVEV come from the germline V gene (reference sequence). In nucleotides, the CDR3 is TGTGCCAGCAGTTCGCCGGGACAGGGGGCCTATGGCTACACCTTC. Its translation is CASSSPGQGAYGYTF.

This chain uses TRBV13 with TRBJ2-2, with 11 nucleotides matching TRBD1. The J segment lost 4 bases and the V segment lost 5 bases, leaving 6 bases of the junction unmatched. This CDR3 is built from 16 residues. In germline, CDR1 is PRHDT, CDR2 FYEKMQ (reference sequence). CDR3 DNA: TGTGCCAGCAGCGGGGACAGGGGGTCGGTCACCGGGGAGCTGTTTTTT. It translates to CASSGDRGSVTGELFF.

The CDR3 sequence: CASSQDRREQYF. The CDR3 DNA follows: TGTGCCAGCAGCCAGGACAGACGCGAGCAGTACTTC. The rearrangement uses TRBV7-9 and TRBJ2-7, with a weak D call TRBD1 (6 bases). This CDR3 comprises 12 residues. Trimming cost V 5 bases and J 6 bases, with 11 bases left between them. Germline V gene lookup returns CDR1 SEHNR and CDR2 FQNEAQ (reference sequence).

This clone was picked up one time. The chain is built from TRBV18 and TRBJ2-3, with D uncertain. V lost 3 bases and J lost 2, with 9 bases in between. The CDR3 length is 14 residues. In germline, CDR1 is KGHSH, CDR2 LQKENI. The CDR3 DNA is TGTGCCAGCTCACCCGCCGTAGCCACAGATACGCAGTATTTT. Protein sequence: CASSPAVATDTQYF.

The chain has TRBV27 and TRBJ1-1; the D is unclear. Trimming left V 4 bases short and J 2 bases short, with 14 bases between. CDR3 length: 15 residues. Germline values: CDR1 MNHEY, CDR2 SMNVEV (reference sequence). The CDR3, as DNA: TGTGCCAGCAGTTCCCGGACGGGGATCAACACTGAAGCTTTCTTT. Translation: CASSSRTGINTEAFF.

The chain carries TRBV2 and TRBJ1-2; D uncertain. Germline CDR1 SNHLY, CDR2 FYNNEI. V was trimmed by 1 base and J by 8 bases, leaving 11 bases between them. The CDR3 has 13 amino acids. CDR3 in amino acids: CASSEGGSLGYTF. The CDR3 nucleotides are TGTGCCAGCAGTGAAGGCGGCAGTCTGGGCTACACCTTC.

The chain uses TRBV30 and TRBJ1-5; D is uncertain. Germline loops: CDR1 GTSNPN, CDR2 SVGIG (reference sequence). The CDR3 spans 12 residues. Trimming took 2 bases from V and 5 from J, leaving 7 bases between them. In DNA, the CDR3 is TGTGCCTGGAGTACAACCTATCAGCCCCAGCATTTT. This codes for CAWSTTYQPQHF.

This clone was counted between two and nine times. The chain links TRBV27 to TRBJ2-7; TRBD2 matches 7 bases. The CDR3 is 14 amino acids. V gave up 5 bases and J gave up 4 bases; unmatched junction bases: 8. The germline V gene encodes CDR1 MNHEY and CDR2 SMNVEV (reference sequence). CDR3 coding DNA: TGTGCCAGCAGTACCCTCGGGGGGACGTACGAGCAGTACTTC. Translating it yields CASSTLGGTYEQYF.

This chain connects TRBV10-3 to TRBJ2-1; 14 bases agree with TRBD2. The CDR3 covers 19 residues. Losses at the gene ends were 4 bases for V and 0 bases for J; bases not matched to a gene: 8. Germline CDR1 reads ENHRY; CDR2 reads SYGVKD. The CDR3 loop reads CAISAGLAGGQSSYNEQFF. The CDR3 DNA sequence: TGTGCCATCAGTGCCGGACTAGCGGGGGGCCAAAGCTCCTACAATGAGCAGTTCTTC.

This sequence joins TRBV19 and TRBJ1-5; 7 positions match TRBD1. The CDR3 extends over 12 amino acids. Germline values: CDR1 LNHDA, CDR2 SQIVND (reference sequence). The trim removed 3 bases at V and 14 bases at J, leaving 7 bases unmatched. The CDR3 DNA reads TGTGCCAGTAGTATTGGAGACAGGGACAAGCATTTT. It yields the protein CASSIGDRDKHF.